The clone carrying this T cell receptor beta chain came up many times. Amplification of TCR beta CDR3 regions used RNA as the template. First-round RT-PCR with HTBI primers amplified the TCR CDR3 region. TCRdb used MiXCR to reprocess the multiplex PCR reads, holding one entry per CDR3 protein. The profile shows hundreds of thousands of distinct CDR3 sequences, approximately 14% of them singletons. The source of the sample is a study of T cells in Graves' hyperthyroidism and ophthalmopathy. This CDR3 has 12 amino acids. CDR1 is SQVTM and CDR2 is ANQGSEA in the germline V gene. The ends lost 6 bases at V and 4 bases at J; junction bases unmatched: 3.

The J gene is TRBJ1-3, the V gene TRBV29-1; 7 nucleotides agree with TRBD1. The clonotype comes from a woman aged 30 to 39 with Graves' hyperthyroidism that later progressed to Graves' ophthalmopathy. Material: blood. The CDR3 region is CSVGDSGNTIYF. The CDR3 coding sequence is TGCAGCGTAGGGGACAGCGGAAACACCATATATTTT.